The 29 T cell receptor beta chains in this list originate from one sample, sequenced in a study of low-dose radiotherapy and immunotherapy resistance in tumors. Time point denoted: before trial treatment. TRAV- and TRBV-specific primers primed first-strand cDNA, covering alpha and beta chains. PCR amplification of the TCRs was performed with Phusion for 20 to 25 PCR cycles, and it relied on a constant-region primer together with a V-primer adapter. TCRdb ran MiXCR on the reads and lists one entry per CDR3 protein. The table shows around 65,000 distinct CDR3 sequences, with more than 25% occurring only once. Here the sequenced sample was PBMCs, taken before treatment. Receptors originate from a male donor with rectosigmoid adenocarcinoma.

This clonotype has a count of ten or more. V and J are TRBV21-1 and TRBJ2-7; the tabulated D call, TRBD1, remains unverified against the DNA. TRBV21-1 is designated a pseudogene. The CDR3 has 19 residues. The DNA for the CDR3 is TGTGCCAGCAGCAAAAATGTGAGAGTGAGGGGACAGGGATCCTACGAGCAGTACTTC. Protein sequence: CASSKNVRVRGQGSYEQYF.

This clonotype was counted many times. V usage is TRBV6-8 and J usage is TRBJ2-3, with D tentatively TRBD2 (7 bases). The germline CDR1 and CDR2 sequences are MNHGY and SAAAGT. Trimming stripped 7 bases from V and 1 base from J, with 15 bases between. This CDR3 is built from 15 residues. The CDR3 region has the DNA TGTGCCAGCAAGAGGGGGGGCCAACGCACAGATACGCAGTATTTT. The encoded protein is CASKRGGQRTDTQYF.

V gene TRBV19 combines with J gene TRBJ2-5; TRBD1 is a possible D gene (6 bases). V lost 6 bases, J lost 3 bases, and 11 bases lay in between. Germline assignment: CDR1 LNHDA and CDR2 SQIVND (reference sequence). This CDR3 has 13 residues. The CDR3 bases are TGTGCCAGTAGCGATACAGGGAAAGAGACCCAGTACTTC. Translating gives CASSDTGKETQYF.

In its sample, this clonotype was seen a few times. V is TRBV7-2 and J is TRBJ2-3; 12 bases are shared with TRBD2. V was pared by 5 bases and J by 4 bases, with 4 bases of the junction left unmatched. From germline, CDR1 is SGHTA and CDR2 FQGNSA. The CDR3 has 15 amino acids. CDR3 residues: CASSASGGASDTQYF. CDR3 in DNA: TGTGCCAGCAGCGCTAGCGGGGGGGCATCAGATACGCAGTATTTT.

This clonotype was counted at least ten times. This rearrangement joins TRBV20-1 to TRBJ2-7; D is unclear. Germline loops: CDR1 DFQATT, CDR2 SNEGSKA (reference sequence). The CDR3 has 16 amino acids. V was trimmed by 0 bases and J by 4 bases, leaving 19 bases between them. CDR3 sequence: CSARDRVLGRIYEQYF. The DNA of the CDR3 is TGCAGTGCTAGAGATCGAGTACTCGGACGGATTTACGAGCAGTACTTC.

This clonotype was counted at least ten times. The CDR3 DNA reads TGTGCCAGCTCACCAATGGGACAGGGGGCAACAGTTGGTTCACCCCTCCACTTT. Residues: CASSPMGQGATVGSPLHF. The chain has TRBV18 and TRBJ1-6, with TRBD1 matching 12 bases. The CDR3 spans 18 residues. Germline loops: CDR1 KGHSH, CDR2 LQKENI. Trimming at V came to 2 bases and at J to 9 bases, leaving 11 bases not matched to a gene. The full variable domain, rest sourced from reference TRBV18 and TRBJ1-6, is NAGVMQNPRHLVRRRGQEARLRCSPMKGHSHVYWYRQLPEEGLKFMVYLQKENIIDESGMPKERFSAEFPKEGPSILRIQQVVRGDSAAYFCASSPMGQGATVGSPLHFGNGTRLTVT.

The chain recombines TRBV5-6 with TRBJ2-2, with D uncertain. The length of the CDR3 is 14 residues. Germline V CDR1 and CDR2: SGHDT, YYEEEE. The V gene lost 0 bases and the J gene lost 6 bases, with 9 bases spanning the gap. The CDR3 loop is CASSLDLGSGELFF. The CDR3 coding sequence is TGTGCCAGCAGCTTGGATTTGGGTTCCGGGGAGCTGTTTTTT.

This clonotype came up many times. This chain connects TRBV28 to TRBJ2-7, with a possible D match to TRBD2 (5 bases). This CDR3 is built from 12 residues. Trimming pared 3 bases from V and 9 bases from J, leaving 12 bases between. Germline CDR1 reads MDHEN; CDR2 reads SYDVKM. CDR3 sequence reads: CASSLGDLGQYF. The CDR3 bases are TGTGCCAGCAGTTTGGGAGATTTAGGGCAGTACTTC.

The table lists this clonotype with many counts. The chain recombines TRBV11-2 with TRBJ2-7, with D possibly TRBD2 on 6 matching bases. The V end lost 2 bases, the J end lost 7 bases, and 18 bases lay between the germline ends. From germline, CDR1 is SGHAT and CDR2 FQNNGV. This CDR3 is built from 15 residues. This CDR3 is CASSLKGGGAGEQYF. The CDR3, as DNA: TGTGCCAGCAGCTTAAAGGGCGGCGGGGCAGGAGAGCAGTACTTC. Combining the CDR3 with reference TRBV11-2 and TRBJ2-7 gives the whole variable domain EAGVAQSPRYKIIEKRQSVAFWCNPISGHATLYWYQQILGQGPKLLIQFQNNGVVDDSQLPKDRFSAERLKGVDSTLKIQPAKLEDSAVYLCASSLKGGGAGEQYFGPGTRLTVT.

This sequence joins TRBV5-4 and TRBJ2-5, with 13 bases identical to TRBD2. The germline gives CDR1 SGHNT, CDR2 YYREEE (reference sequence). The CDR3 sequence is 16 residues long. J lost 5 bases, V lost 4 bases, and 8 bases had no gene match. In nucleotides, the CDR3 is TGTGCCAGCAGCCCAACTAGCGGGAGGGCCGAGGAGACCCAGTACTTC. Encoded protein: CASSPTSGRAEETQYF.

To note about this clonotype: One base separates it from a far larger clone, so it is likely a read error. V and J are TRBV26 and TRBJ1-2; the table's D call, TRBD1, was not checked against the DNA. TRBV26 is designated a pseudogene. The CDR3 covers 16 residues. CDR3 residues: CAISFLAGQRGYGYTF. The CDR3 coding sequence is TGTGCCATCAGTTTCCTTGCGGGACAGAGGGGCTATGGCTACACCTTC.

A note on this clonotype: This likely reflects a read error, since a far larger clone is one base away. V and J are TRBV18 and TRBJ2-7; 14 bases line up with TRBD2. Germline trimming cut 3 bases from V and 7 bases from J; bases unmatched to any gene: 8. From germline, CDR1 is KGHSH and CDR2 LQKENI. The CDR3 is 16 amino acids. CDR3 coding DNA: TGTGCCAGCTCACCTCCCGGGACTAGCGGGAGCAATGAGCAGTACTTC. Its protein product is CASSPPGTSGSNEQYF.

This clonotype was recorded a few times. The chain employs TRBV5-1 and TRBJ1-4; perhaps TRBD1 as D (5 bases). Germline V gene sequence: CDR1 SGHRS, CDR2 YFSETQ. This CDR3 contains 14 residues. V lost 4 bases and J 2 bases, leaving 9 bases between the germline ends. The CDR3 sequence is CASSVDSTNEKLFF. The CDR3 DNA reads TGCGCCAGCAGCGTCGACAGTACTAATGAAAAACTGTTTTTT.

V gene TRBV6-6 combines with J gene TRBJ2-5; a weak D match, TRBD2 (5 bases). Per germline, CDR1 MNHNY and CDR2 SVGAGI (reference sequence). The CDR3 is made up of 12 amino acids. Trimming removed 5 bases from V and 5 bases from J, with 9 bases in between. CDR3 region: CASSIARETQYF. CDR3 coding DNA: TGTGCCAGCAGTATAGCGAGGGAGACCCAGTACTTC.

This clonotype was observed at least ten times. The chain uses TRBV10-3 and TRBJ2-3; D perhaps matches TRBD1 (5 bases). The CDR3 sequence is 13 residues long. Germline V gene sequence: CDR1 ENHRY, CDR2 SYGVKD. The ends were cut back, 6 bases at V and 0 bases at J, with 7 bases in the middle. The CDR3: CAIRGASTDTQYF. The DNA of the CDR3 is TGTGCCATCAGAGGGGCTAGCACAGATACGCAGTATTTT.

This clonotype was seen at least ten times. V and J are TRBV29-1 and TRBJ2-4; 7 bases fit TRBD1. CDR1 and CDR2 (germline): SQVTM, ANQGSEA. The V segment lost 7 bases and the J segment 0 bases; nucleotides outside the gene matches: 18. This CDR3 comprises 18 residues. CDR3 amino acids: CSAGIYRQGEVAKNIQYF. CDR3 coding DNA: TGCAGCGCCGGAATTTACCGACAGGGTGAGGTAGCCAAAAACATTCAGTACTTC.

The CDR3 nucleotides read TGTGCCAGCAGTTTATCGGCAGCTTACAATCAGCCCCAGCATTTT. Its translation: CASSLSAAYNQPQHF. The J gene is TRBJ1-5, the V gene TRBV27, with D unclear. In germline, CDR1 is MNHEY, CDR2 SMNVEV (reference sequence). The CDR3 is made up of 15 amino acids. V was shortened by 0 bases and J by 3 bases, with 9 bases between the two germline ends.

This clonotype came up many times. The chain uses TRBV6-5 and TRBJ2-2, with D maybe TRBD1 (5 bases). CDR3 length: 13 residues. The germline V and J ends were trimmed by 1 base and 6 bases, with 6 bases remaining between them. Germline V gene data show CDR1 as MNHEY and CDR2 as SVGAGI. The CDR3 reads CASSYLGAGELFF. The CDR3 bases are TGTGCCAGCAGTTACTTAGGGGCCGGGGAGCTGTTTTTT.

This clonotype was detected ten times or more. This chain connects TRBV5-1 to TRBJ2-7; a weak D match, TRBD1 (6 bases). Trimming pared 5 bases from V and 2 bases from J, leaving 11 bases between. CDR3 length: 13 residues. Germline V gives CDR1 SGHRS, CDR2 YFSETQ. Written as DNA, the CDR3 is TGCGCCAGCAGACCACAGGGAACCTACGAGCAGTACTTC. It specifies CASRPQGTYEQYF.

This clonotype was found many times. V gene TRBV28 combines with J gene TRBJ2-1; tentatively, D is TRBD1 (5 bases). The CDR3 totals 13 residues. Deletions cut 4 bases from V and 9 bases from J, with 13 bases between. From germline, CDR1 is MDHEN and CDR2 SYDVKM. In nucleotides, the CDR3 is TGTGCCAGCAGTTCCCCAGGGTTAAGTGAGCAGTTCTTC. It yields the protein CASSSPGLSEQFF.

This clonotype has at least ten counts. J is TRBJ2-7 and V is TRBV12-3 or TRBV12-4; 9 bases are a match to TRBD2. J lost 4 bases, V lost 1 base, and 2 bases had no gene match. The CDR3 covers 14 residues. This CDR3 reads CASSLVAGVYEQYF. CDR3 DNA: TGTGCCAGCAGTTTAGTAGCGGGGGTATACGAGCAGTACTTC.

This clonotype showed up many times. The chain links TRBV7-6 to TRBJ1-1; D not resolved. Germline CDR1 reads SGHVS; CDR2 reads FNYEAQ. V was clipped by 4 bases and J by 3 bases, with 18 bases between them. CDR3 length: 16 residues. The CDR3, as DNA: TGTGCCAGCAGCTCCTTACTGGACGGCCGATACACTGAAGCTTTCTTT. Encoded protein: CASSSLLDGRYTEAFF.

For this clonotype: Since a far larger clone is one base different, this is likely a read error. The chain is built from TRBV28 and TRBJ2-3, with no clear D. The CDR3 runs to 14 residues. Germline lookup yields CDR1 MDHEN and CDR2 SYDVKM. The CDR3 nucleotides are TGTACCAGCAGTTTTACTTCGTCCACAGATACGCAGTATTTT. Its protein product is CTSSFTSSTDTQYF.

The chain carries TRBV3-1 and TRBJ2-7; maybe TRBD1 (5 bases). CDR3 length: 13 amino acids. The V and J ends lost 8 bases and 6 bases respectively, with 17 bases between them. The germline gives CDR1 LGHDT, CDR2 YNNKEL (reference sequence). Here the CDR3 DNA reads TGTGCCAGCTCCCACAGCAGGGATCCCGAGCAGTACTTC. Translated, it gives CASSHSRDPEQYF.

This clonotype appeared many times. The chain is built from TRBV6-2 or TRBV6-3 and TRBJ2-5; D unclear. The germline V gene has CDR1 MNHEY and CDR2 SVGEGT. Trimming stripped 0 bases from V and 3 bases from J, with 2 bases between. This CDR3 has 12 amino acids. The CDR3 DNA sequence: TGTGCCAGCAGTTACTCGGAAGAGACCCAGTACTTC. This translates into CASSYSEETQYF.

On this clonotype: This likely traces to a read error, being one base from a far larger clone. J is TRBJ2-5 and V is TRBV15; 8 positions agree with TRBD2. The CDR3 runs 17 residues. V gave up 0 bases and J gave up 11 bases; unmatched junction bases: 17. Germline CDR1 and CDR2: LNHNV and YYDKDF (reference sequence). CDR3 sequence (DNA): TGTGCCACCAGCAGAGATATCGGGACTAGAGCTTACAATGAGCAGTACTTC. Protein product: CATSRDIGTRAYNEQYF.

The chain uses TRBV27 and TRBJ1-1; tentatively, D is TRBD1 (5 bases). Germline V gives CDR1 MNHEY, CDR2 SMNVEV (reference sequence). The CDR3 runs to 13 residues. The V end was cut by 6 bases, the J end by 0 bases, with 8 bases between. DNA for the CDR3: TGTGCCAGCAGCCGGGACCTGAACACTGAAGCTTTCTTT. Encoded protein: CASSRDLNTEAFF.

This clonotype was recorded at least ten times. The chain joins TRBV18 to TRBJ2-3; 11 bases fit TRBD2. Germline loops: CDR1 KGHSH, CDR2 LQKENI. V lost 8 bases and J lost 3; bases outside the gene matches: 10. CDR3 length equals 16 residues. The CDR3 loop is CASSLGLAGGTDTQYF. The CDR3 region has the DNA TGTGCCAGCAGCCTAGGACTAGCGGGCGGAACAGATACGCAGTATTTT.

This clonotype was seen many times. The V call is TRBV28, the J call TRBJ2-3, with 7 bases matching TRBD2. The CDR3 sequence is 17 residues long. The V gene end was trimmed by 4 bases and the J gene end by 2 bases; junction bases not matched to a gene: 12. Germline assignment: CDR1 MDHEN and CDR2 SYDVKM. As DNA, the CDR3 is TGTGCCAGCAGTTCCCCGGGGTGGGAGGGCCCCACAGATACGCAGTATTTT. It translates to CASSSPGWEGPTDTQYF.